This T cell receptor (beta chain) was retrieved from a study of high-grade serous ovarian cancer treatment subgroups. The overall study: Samples averaged approximately 14,000 reads and 6,900 or so unique TCR beta rearrangements. General study points: TCR clonal relatedness correlated positively with neoantigen level. Same-patient tumor repertoires overlapped at roughly 0.1 to 0.79; different patients barely overlapped. The analyses considered CDR3 and ignored CDR1 and CDR2.

Notes on this clone: Its target is unknown.

Trimming cost V 3 bases and J 6 bases, with 9 bases left between them. Per the germline V gene, CDR1 is MDHEN and CDR2 is SYDVKM. This CDR3 has 13 amino acids. Tumor samples were obtained before definitive surgery or chemotherapy. TCRdb keeps only in-frame clones here, not all; method: immunoSEQ multiplex PCR. Among 10,000 to 13,000 clones listed, roughly 87% were seen once. This clonotype was obtained from a human donor with high-grade serous ovarian cancer. Input material: tumor tissue. This sequence joins TRBV28 and TRBJ1-5; D uncertain. In nucleotides, the CDR3 is TGTGCCAGCAGTTTGCGGTTCCGTCAGCCCCAGCATTTT. The encoded protein is CASSLRFRQPQHF.